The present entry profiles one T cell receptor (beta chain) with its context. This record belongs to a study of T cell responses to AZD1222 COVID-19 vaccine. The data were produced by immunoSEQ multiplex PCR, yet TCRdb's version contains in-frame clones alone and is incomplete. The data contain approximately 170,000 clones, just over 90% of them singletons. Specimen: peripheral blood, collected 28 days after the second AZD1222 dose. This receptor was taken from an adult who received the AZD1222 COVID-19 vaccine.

The CDR3 protein is CASSQDRVQAGGPPTDTQYF. CDR3 coding DNA: TGTGCCAGCAGCCAAGATCGCGTGCAAGCGGGGGGCCCCCCCACAGATACGCAGTATTTT. J is TRBJ2-3 and V is TRBV3-1 (or the pseudogene TRBV3-2); the match to TRBD2 covers 9 bases. The J segment lost 2 bases and the V segment lost 0 bases, leaving 15 bases of the junction unmatched. The CDR3 consists of 20 residues. Per the germline V gene, CDR1 is LGHDT and CDR2 is YNNKEL (reference sequence).